This T cell receptor (beta chain) was recorded in a study of siplizumab effects on memory and regulatory T cells. Germline CDR1 reads SNHLY; CDR2 reads FYNNEI. Trimming at V came to 5 bases and at J to 3 bases, leaving 3 bases not matched to a gene. The CDR3 length is 14 residues. Comment on this clone: The same CDR3 arises from other DNA sequences in this sample as well.

Sequencing was performed on unstimulated naive, memory, effector memory and TEMRA subsets derived from a few donor pairs. Around 91,000 TCR templates underwent assay in every sample. Assay used: immunoSEQ multiplex PCR; TCRdb lists only in-frame clones, some missing. The sample consists of roughly 69,000 clones, roughly 85% of them appearing once. The chain uses TRBV2 and TRBJ1-5; the match to TRBD1 covers 8 bases. Source material: memory CD4+ T cells sorted from blood. This clonotype was sampled from a human donor in good health. The CDR3 nucleotides read TGTGCCAGCAGTCGGACAGGGTCCAATCAGCCCCAGCATTTT. Its protein product is CASSRTGSNQPQHF.